Ten or more counts support the clone carrying this TCR beta chain. Antigen: not known. This sample was taken from a study of spatial heterogeneity in lung cancer. As for the study in general: Mean representation of each unique TCR and UMI combination in the raw reads exceeded nine occurrences.

TCRdb ran MiXCR on the 5' RACE reads and lists one entry per CDR3 protein. The table shows about 27,000 distinct CDR3 sequences, with just over 7% occurring only once. Time point described: sample taken at primary tumor resection. The donor group consisted of 72 patients who had untreated, early-stage non-small cell lung cancer. Without sorting, whole RNA was sequenced from tumor, nontumor lung or frozen PBMC. Overall study findings and caveats: Expanded alpha and beta TCR counts within tumors tracked tumor mutation counts.

The sample in question was lung tumor tissue, obtained at surgery. This sequence was found in a male donor with early-stage non-small cell lung cancer.

CDR3 amino acids: CASSPVEKAEAFF. CDR3 sequence (DNA): TGTGCCAGCAGTCCGGTTGAAAAGGCTGAAGCTTTCTTT. This chain connects TRBV12-3 or TRBV12-4 to TRBJ1-1, with D unresolved. This CDR3 has 13 amino acids. The germline V and J ends were trimmed by 5 bases and 6 bases, with 13 bases remaining between them.